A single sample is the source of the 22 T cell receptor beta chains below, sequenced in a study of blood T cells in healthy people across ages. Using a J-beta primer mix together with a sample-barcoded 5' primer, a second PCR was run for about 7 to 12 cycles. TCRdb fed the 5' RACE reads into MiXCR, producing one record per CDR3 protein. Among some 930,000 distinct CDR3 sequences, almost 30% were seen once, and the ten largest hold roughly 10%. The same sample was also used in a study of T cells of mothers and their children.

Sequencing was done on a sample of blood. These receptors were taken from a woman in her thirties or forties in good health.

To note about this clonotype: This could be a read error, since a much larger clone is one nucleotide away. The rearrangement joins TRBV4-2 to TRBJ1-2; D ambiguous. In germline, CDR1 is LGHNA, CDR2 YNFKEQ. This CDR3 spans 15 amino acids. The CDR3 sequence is CVSSQAIYKDYGYTF. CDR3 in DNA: TGTGTCAGCAGCCAGGCCATTTACAAGGACTATGGCTACACCTTC.

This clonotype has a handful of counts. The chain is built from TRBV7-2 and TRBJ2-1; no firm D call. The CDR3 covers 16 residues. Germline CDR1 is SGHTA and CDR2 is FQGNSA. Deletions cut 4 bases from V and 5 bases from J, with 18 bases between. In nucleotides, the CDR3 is TGTGCCAGCAGCTCGACGCCGCGCCCCAACAACAATGAGCAGTTCTTC. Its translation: CASSSTPRPNNNEQFF.

The CDR3, as DNA: TGTGCCAGCAGTTCAACAGGGCGCCCCCCTACAGCCCAGCATTTT. Protein: CASSSTGRPPTAQHF. V usage is TRBV27 and J usage is TRBJ1-5; a weak D match, TRBD1 (6 bases). Germline CDR1 reads MNHEY; CDR2 reads SMNVEV (reference sequence). This CDR3 contains 15 residues. V dropped 4 bases and J dropped 11 bases, with 21 bases sitting between them.

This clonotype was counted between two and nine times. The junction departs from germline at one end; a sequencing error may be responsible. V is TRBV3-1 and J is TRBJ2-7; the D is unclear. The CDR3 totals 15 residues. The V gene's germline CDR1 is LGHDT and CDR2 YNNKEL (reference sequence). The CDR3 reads CASSQDRGPLYQQYF. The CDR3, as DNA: TGTGCCAGCAGCCAAGATCGAGGCCCGCTCTACCAGCAGTACTTC.

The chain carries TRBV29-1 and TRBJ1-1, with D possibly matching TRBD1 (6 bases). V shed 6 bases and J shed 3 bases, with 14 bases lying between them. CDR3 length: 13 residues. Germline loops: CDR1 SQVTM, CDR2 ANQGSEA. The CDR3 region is CSVCGQPDTEAFF. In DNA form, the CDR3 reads TGCAGCGTGTGCGGACAGCCGGACACTGAAGCTTTCTTT. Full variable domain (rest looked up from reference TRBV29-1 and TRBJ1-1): SAVISQKPSRDICQRGTSLTIQCQVDSQVTMMFWYRQQPGQSLTLIATANQGSEATYESGFVIDKFPISRPNLTFSTLTVSNMSPEDSSIYLCSVCGQPDTEAFFGQGTRLTVV.

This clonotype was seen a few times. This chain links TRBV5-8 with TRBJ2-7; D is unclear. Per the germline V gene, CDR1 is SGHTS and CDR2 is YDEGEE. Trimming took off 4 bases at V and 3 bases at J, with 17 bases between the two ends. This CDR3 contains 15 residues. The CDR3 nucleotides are TGTGCCAGCAGCCCTCTCACTCCGTATAACTACGAGCAGTACTTC. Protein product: CASSPLTPYNYEQYF.

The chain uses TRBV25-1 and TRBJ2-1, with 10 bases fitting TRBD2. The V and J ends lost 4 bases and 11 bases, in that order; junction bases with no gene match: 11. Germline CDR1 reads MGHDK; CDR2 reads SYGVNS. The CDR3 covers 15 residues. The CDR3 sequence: CASSGRAGGSYKQFF. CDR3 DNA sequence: TGTGCCAGCAGTGGGCGAGCGGGGGGGAGCTATAAGCAGTTCTTC.

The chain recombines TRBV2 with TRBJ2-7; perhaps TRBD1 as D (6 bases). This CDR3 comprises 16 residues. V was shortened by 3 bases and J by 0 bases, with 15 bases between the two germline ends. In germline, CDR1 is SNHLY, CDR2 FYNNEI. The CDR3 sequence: CASSDGDRRSSYEQYF. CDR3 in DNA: TGTGCCAGCAGTGATGGCGACAGGAGAAGCTCCTACGAGCAGTACTTC.

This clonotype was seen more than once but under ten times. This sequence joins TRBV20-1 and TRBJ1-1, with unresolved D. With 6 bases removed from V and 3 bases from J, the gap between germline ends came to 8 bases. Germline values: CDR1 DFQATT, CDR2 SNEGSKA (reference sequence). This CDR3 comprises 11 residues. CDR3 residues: CSATPDTEAFF. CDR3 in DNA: TGCAGTGCCACCCCGGACACTGAAGCTTTCTTT.

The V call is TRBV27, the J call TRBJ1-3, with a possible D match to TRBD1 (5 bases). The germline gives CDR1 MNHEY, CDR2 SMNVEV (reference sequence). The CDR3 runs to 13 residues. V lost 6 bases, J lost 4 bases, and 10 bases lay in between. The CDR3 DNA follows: TGTGCCAGCAGGCCAGGGTCCGGAAACACCATATATTTT. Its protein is CASRPGSGNTIYF.

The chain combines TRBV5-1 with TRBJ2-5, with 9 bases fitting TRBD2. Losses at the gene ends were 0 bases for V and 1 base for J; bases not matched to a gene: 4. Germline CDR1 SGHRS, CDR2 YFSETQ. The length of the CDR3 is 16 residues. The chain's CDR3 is CASSLDGSGGQETQYF. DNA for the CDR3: TGCGCCAGCAGCTTGGATGGTAGCGGGGGCCAAGAGACCCAGTACTTC.

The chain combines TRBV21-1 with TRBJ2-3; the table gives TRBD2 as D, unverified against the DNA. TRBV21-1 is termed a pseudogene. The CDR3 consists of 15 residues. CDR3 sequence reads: CASAWGPYCTDTQYF. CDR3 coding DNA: TGTGCCAGCGCCTGGGGGCCCTATTGCACAGATACGCAGTATTTT.

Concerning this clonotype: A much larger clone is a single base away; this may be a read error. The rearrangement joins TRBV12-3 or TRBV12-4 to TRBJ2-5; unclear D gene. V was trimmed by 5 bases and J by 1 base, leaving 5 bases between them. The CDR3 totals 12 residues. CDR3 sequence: CASSMSQETQYF. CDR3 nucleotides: TGTGCCAGCAGTATGAGCCAAGAGACCCAGTACTTC.

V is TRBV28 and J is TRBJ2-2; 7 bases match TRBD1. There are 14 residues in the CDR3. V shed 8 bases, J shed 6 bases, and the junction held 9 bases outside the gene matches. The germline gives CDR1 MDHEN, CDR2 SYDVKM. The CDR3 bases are TGTGCCAGCCAGGACAGGATGAAATCCGGGGAGCTGTTTTTT. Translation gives CASQDRMKSGELFF.

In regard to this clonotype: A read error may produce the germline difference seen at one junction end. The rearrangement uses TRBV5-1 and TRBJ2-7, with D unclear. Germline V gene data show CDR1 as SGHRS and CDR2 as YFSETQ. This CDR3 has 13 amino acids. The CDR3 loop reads CASSFTSSYGQYF. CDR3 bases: TGCGCCAGCAGCTTTACCAGCAGCTACGGGCAGTACTTC.

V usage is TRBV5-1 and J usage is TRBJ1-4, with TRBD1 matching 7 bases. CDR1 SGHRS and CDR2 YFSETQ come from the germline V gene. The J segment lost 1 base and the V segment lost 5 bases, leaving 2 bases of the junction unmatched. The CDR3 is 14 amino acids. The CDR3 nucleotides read TGCGCCAGCAGACGGGACAGAACTAATGAAAAACTGTTTTTT. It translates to CASRRDRTNEKLFF.

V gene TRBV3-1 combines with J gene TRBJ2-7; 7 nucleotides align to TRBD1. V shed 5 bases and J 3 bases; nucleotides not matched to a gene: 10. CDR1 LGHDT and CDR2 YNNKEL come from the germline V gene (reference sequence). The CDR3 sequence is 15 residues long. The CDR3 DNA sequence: TGTGCCAGCAGCGCCCGACAGGGCCCCCTCTACGAGCAGTACTTC. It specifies CASSARQGPLYEQYF.

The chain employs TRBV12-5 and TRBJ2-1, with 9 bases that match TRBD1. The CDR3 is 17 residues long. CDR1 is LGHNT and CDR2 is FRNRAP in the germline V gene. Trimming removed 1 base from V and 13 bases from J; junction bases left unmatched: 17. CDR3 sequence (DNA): TGTGCTAGTGGTTTGGGACCACCGGGACAGGGAGGGATAAAACAGTTCTTC. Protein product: CASGLGPPGQGGIKQFF.

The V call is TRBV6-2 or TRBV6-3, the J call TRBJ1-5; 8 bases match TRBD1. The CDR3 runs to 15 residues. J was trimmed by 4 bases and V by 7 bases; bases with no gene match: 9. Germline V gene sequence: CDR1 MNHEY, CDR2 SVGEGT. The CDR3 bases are TGTGCCAGCAAATCCCAGGGGGCAGGAAATCAGCCCCAGCATTTT. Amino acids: CASKSQGAGNQPQHF.

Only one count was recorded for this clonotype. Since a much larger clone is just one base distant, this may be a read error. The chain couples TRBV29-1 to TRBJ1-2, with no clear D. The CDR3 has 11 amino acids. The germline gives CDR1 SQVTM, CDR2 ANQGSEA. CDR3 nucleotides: TGCAGCGTTCTGTGGGAGGTTGGCTGCACCTTC. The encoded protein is CSVLWEVGCTF.

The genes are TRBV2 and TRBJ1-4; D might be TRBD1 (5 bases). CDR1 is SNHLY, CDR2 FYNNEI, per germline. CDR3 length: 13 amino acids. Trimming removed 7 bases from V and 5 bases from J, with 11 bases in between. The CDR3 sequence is CASTRQRNEKLFF. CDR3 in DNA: TGTGCCAGCACCCGACAGCGAAATGAAAAACTGTTTTTT.

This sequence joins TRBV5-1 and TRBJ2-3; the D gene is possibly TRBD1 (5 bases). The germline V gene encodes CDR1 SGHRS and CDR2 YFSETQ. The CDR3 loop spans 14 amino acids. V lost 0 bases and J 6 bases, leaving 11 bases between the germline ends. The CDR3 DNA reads TGCGCCAGCAGCTTGGATGCAGGGCCGGATACGCAGTATTTT. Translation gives CASSLDAGPDTQYF.